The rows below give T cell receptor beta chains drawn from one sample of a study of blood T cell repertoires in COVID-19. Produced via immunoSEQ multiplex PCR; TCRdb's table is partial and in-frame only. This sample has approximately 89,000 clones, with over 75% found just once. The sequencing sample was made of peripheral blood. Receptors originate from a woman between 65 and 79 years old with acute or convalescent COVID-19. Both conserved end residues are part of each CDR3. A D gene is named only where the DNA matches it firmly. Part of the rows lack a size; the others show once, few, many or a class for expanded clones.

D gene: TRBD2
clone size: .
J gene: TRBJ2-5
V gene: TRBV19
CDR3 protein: CASRRTSGGEETQYF
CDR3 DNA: TGTGCCAGTAGGAGGACTAGCGGGGGAGAAGAGACCCAGTACTTC

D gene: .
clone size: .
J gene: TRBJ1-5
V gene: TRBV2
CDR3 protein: CASARGGTLSNQPQHF
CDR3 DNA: TGTGCCAGCGCCCGGGGAGGGACACTTAGCAATCAGCCCCAGCATTTT

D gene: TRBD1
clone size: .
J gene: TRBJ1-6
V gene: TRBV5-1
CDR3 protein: CASSLGQGLHSPLHF
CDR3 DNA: TGCGCCAGCAGCTTGGGACAGGGATTACATTCACCCCTCCACTTT

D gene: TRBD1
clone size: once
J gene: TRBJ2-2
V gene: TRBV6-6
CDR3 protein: CASSYEAGTVTGELFF
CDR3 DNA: TGTGCCAGCAGTTACGAGGCCGGGACAGTCACCGGGGAGCTGTTTTTT

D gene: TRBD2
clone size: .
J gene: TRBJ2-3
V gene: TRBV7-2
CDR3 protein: CASAKGLAGGEDTQYF
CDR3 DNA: TGTGCCAGCGCCAAGGGGTTAGCGGGAGGAGAAGATACGCAGTATTTT

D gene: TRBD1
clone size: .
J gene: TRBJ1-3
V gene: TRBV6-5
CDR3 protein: CASRQTGVSGNTIYF
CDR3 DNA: TGTGCCAGCAGACAGACAGGGGTGTCTGGAAACACCATATATTTT

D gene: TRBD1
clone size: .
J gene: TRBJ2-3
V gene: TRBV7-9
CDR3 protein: CASSLGTGRTDTQYF
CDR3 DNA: TGTGCCAGCAGCTTGGGGACAGGGCGCACAGATACGCAGTATTTT

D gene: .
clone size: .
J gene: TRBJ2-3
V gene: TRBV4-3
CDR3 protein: CASSLHSSERLDTQYF
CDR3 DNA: TGCGCCAGCAGCCTTCATAGTTCCGAGCGGTTAGATACGCAGTATTTT

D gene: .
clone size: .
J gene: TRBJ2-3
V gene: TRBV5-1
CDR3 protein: CASSLAAVPTDTQYF
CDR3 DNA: TGCGCCAGCAGCTTGGCAGCGGTACCCACAGATACGCAGTATTTT

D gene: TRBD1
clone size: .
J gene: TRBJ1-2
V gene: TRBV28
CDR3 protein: CASSSPRTGLYGYTF
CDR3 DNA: TGTGCCAGCAGTTCCCCTCGGACAGGGCTCTATGGCTACACCTTC

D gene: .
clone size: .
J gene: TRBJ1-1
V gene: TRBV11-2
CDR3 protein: CASSLQGATEAFF
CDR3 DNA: TGTGCCAGCAGCCTACAGGGTGCCACTGAAGCTTTCTTT

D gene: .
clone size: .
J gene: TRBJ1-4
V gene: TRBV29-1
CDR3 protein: CSVAQRAREKLFF
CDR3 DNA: TGCAGCGTGGCACAGAGGGCCCGTGAAAAACTGTTTTTT

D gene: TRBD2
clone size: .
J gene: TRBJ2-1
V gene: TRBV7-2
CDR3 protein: CASSDIGTSGGLF
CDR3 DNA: TGTGCCAGCAGCGATATTGGGACTAGCGGGGGACTCTTC